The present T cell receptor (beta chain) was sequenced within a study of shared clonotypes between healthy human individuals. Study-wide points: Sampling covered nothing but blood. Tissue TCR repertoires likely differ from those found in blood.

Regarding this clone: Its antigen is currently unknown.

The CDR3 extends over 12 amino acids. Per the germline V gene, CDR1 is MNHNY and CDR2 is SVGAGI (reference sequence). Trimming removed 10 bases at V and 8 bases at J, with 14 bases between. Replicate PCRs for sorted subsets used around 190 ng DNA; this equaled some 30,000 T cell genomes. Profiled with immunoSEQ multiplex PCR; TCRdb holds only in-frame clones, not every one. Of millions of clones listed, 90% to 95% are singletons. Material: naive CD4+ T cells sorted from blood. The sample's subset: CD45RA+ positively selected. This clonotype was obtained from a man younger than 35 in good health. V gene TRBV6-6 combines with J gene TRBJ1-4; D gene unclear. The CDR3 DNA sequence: TGTGCCACTGGACGCGTTAGGGAAAAACTGTTTTTT. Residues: CATGRVREKLFF.